This T cell receptor beta chain was documented in a study of graft-versus-host responses after intestinal transplantation. General study points: Peak GvH clone levels in circulation were associated with early post-transplant HvG declines.

As regards this clone: The target antigen is unknown.

Lamina propria and intraepithelial lymphocytes were released by processing graft tissue. The CDR3 has 13 residues. The germline V gene encodes CDR1 SGHNT and CDR2 YENEEA. V shed 5 bases and J shed 2 bases, with 10 bases lying between them. Assay used: immunoSEQ multiplex PCR; TCRdb lists only in-frame clones, some missing. Of about 19,000 clones listed, roughly 78% are singletons. The chain couples TRBV11-3 to TRBJ2-7; weak D call: TRBD1 (6 bases). The sequence came from a human patient who received an intestinal transplant, so some T cells may come from the graft donor. This material consisted of ileum tissue, taken roughly 21 days after intestinal transplant. The CDR3 bases are TGTGCCAGCAGCCCTACAGGGCCCTACGAGCAGTACTTC. Protein product: CASSPTGPYEQYF.